The 29 T cell receptor beta chains reported below all come from one sample, sequenced in a study of blood T cell repertoires in COVID-19 (dated by TCRdb to the early 2020s). The library relied on the immunoSEQ multiplex PCR assay. The table was pulled from immuneACCESS by TCRdb, which kept in-frame rearrangements only. Such tables lose some clones; where checked, under half of the loss comes from unresolved V genes, and the rest has no known cause. This sample is represented by 250,000 to 400,000 clones; approximately 89% of them were singletons. The ten largest make up about 1.5% of the sample. Sequencing was done on a sample of peripheral blood. These receptors came from a woman in her thirties with COVID-19, enrolled during active disease.

The chain joins TRBV5-4 to TRBJ2-5; D is perhaps TRBD2 (6 bases). Trimming stripped 1 base from V and 7 bases from J, with 14 bases between. From germline, CDR1 is SGHNT and CDR2 YYREEE (reference sequence). CDR3 length: 14 residues. CDR3 in amino acids: CASSLFSAEGTQYF. For the CDR3, the DNA is TGTGCCAGCAGCTTGTTTTCGGCGGAGGGGACCCAGTACTTC.

V is TRBV7-2 and J is TRBJ2-1, with a weak D call TRBD2 (6 bases). Trimming stripped 5 bases from V and 9 bases from J, with 11 bases between. This CDR3 is built from 12 residues. Germline V gene sequence: CDR1 SGHTA, CDR2 FQGNSA. CDR3 bases: TGTGCCAGCAGCCCTCTGGGGGGTGAGCAGTTCTTC. Its translation: CASSPLGGEQFF.

J is TRBJ2-2 and V is TRBV5-1; TRBD1 is a possible D gene (6 bases). Germline V lookup: CDR1 SGHRS, CDR2 YFSETQ. Deletions cut 2 bases from V and 0 bases from J, with 11 bases between. The CDR3 covers 16 residues. CDR3 in DNA: TGCGCCAGCAGCTTCAGGGGACCCGCGAACACCGGGGAGCTGTTTTTT. This encodes CASSFRGPANTGELFF.

The chain uses TRBV5-1 and TRBJ2-5; D perhaps matches TRBD2 (5 bases). This CDR3 has 14 amino acids. Germline V gives CDR1 SGHRS, CDR2 YFSETQ. V was clipped by 5 bases and J by 4 bases, with 15 bases between them. The CDR3 region has the DNA TGCGCCAGCAGTTTCGACGGGATGGGAGAGACCCAGTACTTC. Residues: CASSFDGMGETQYF.

The chain is built from TRBV19 and TRBJ2-7, with unresolved D. Trimming removed 5 bases at V and 5 bases at J, with 13 bases between. CDR1 and CDR2 from the germline V gene are LNHDA and SQIVND (reference sequence). This CDR3 spans 13 amino acids. This chain's CDR3 is CASSPGAINEQYF. As DNA, the CDR3 is TGTGCCAGTAGTCCCGGTGCGATAAACGAGCAGTACTTC.

The chain carries TRBV5-4 and TRBJ2-7; 10 nucleotides align to TRBD1. Per the germline V gene, CDR1 is SGHNT and CDR2 is YYREEE (reference sequence). This CDR3 is 15 amino acids long. V lost 0 bases, J lost 4 bases, and 4 bases stayed unmatched. CDR3 nucleotides: TGTGCCAGCAGCTTGGATGGGACAGGGGCATACGAGCAGTACGTC. As protein: CASSLDGTGAYEQYV.

This chain joins TRBV10-3 and TRBJ1-1; a possible D gene is TRBD1 (6 bases). V lost 5 bases to trimming and J lost 6 bases, with 16 bases between them. This CDR3 spans 14 amino acids. Germline V gives CDR1 ENHRY, CDR2 SYGVKD. The CDR3 DNA is TGTGCCATCAGTAAAAACCAGGGGTTCGCTGAAGCTTTCTTT. It is translated as CAISKNQGFAEAFF.

The chain has TRBV6-5 and TRBJ2-1; D is possibly TRBD1 (6 bases). With 9 bases removed from V and 9 bases from J, the gap between germline ends came to 21 bases. The germline V gene has CDR1 MNHEY and CDR2 SVGAGI. This CDR3 has 14 residues. The CDR3 loop is CASGVRQEDSEQFF. CDR3 nucleotides: TGTGCCAGTGGTGTAAGACAGGAGGACAGTGAGCAGTTCTTC.

The V and J genes are TRBV7-2 and TRBJ1-1, with TRBD1 identical over 8 bases. Germline V gene data show CDR1 as SGHTA and CDR2 as FQGNSA. CDR3 length: 13 amino acids. V dropped 7 bases and J dropped 11; count of bases not matched to a gene: 12. The CDR3 spells CASTGEAGGDAFF. For the CDR3, the DNA is TGTGCCAGCACCGGCGAGGCAGGGGGCGATGCTTTCTTT. The variable domain in full, with the rest retrieved from reference TRBV7-2 and TRBJ1-1, is GAGVSQSPSNKVTEKGKDVELRCDPISGHTALYWYRQSLGQGLEFLIYFQGNSAPDKSGLPSDRFSAERTGGSVSTLTIQRTQQEDSAVYLCASTGEAGGDAFFGQGTRLTVV.

The V and J genes are TRBV5-1 and TRBJ1-2, with a tentative D call TRBD1 (5 bases). This CDR3 has 14 amino acids. V lost 0 bases and J lost 4, with 10 bases in between. The germline gives CDR1 SGHRS, CDR2 YFSETQ. This chain's CDR3 is CASSLADSAYGYTF. CDR3 DNA sequence: TGCGCCAGCAGCTTGGCAGACAGCGCCTATGGCTACACCTTC.

The chain uses TRBV25-1 and TRBJ1-1, with D possibly TRBD1 on 5 matching bases. The V gene's germline CDR1 is MGHDK and CDR2 SYGVNS. This CDR3 spans 13 amino acids. V lost 3 bases to trimming and J lost 5 bases, with 10 bases between them. The CDR3 is CASSDPGRTEAFF. CDR3 sequence (DNA): TGTGCCAGCAGTGACCCAGGGCGGACTGAAGCTTTCTTT.

This chain connects TRBV19 to TRBJ1-2; the D is unclear. Trimming took 9 bases from V and 2 from J, leaving 13 bases between them. Per germline, CDR1 LNHDA and CDR2 SQIVND (reference sequence). This CDR3 is 13 amino acids long. CDR3 coding DNA: TGTGCCAGCAGCGATTTCCAGAACTATGGCTACACCTTC. It encodes CASSDFQNYGYTF.

The genes are TRBV29-1 and TRBJ1-2; D is unclear. The V gene's germline CDR1 is SQVTM and CDR2 ANQGSEA. This CDR3 contains 13 residues. V lost 7 bases and J 8 bases, leaving 20 bases between the germline ends. In DNA form, the CDR3 reads TGCAGCGCCACAGACCTAATCAACAGCGGCTACACCTTC. Translating it yields CSATDLINSGYTF.

Written as DNA, the CDR3 is TGTGCCAGCAGCTTAGGGACAGGAGCTTGGAGCACTGAAGCTTTCTTT. Its protein product is CASSLGTGAWSTEAFF. The J gene is TRBJ1-1, the V gene TRBV11-3; 7 bases map to TRBD1. The junction had 9 bases not matched to a gene; V was cut back by 1 base and J by 4 bases. In germline, CDR1 is SGHNT, CDR2 YENEEA. This CDR3 comprises 16 residues.

This chain joins TRBV14 and TRBJ2-4, with unresolved D. The length of the CDR3 is 16 residues. Germline V gene data show CDR1 as SGHDN and CDR2 as FVKESK. Trimming left V 5 bases short and J 0 bases short, with 14 bases between. Written as DNA, the CDR3 is TGTGCCAGCAGCAGCACAGAATACCTAGCCAAAAACATTCAGTACTTC. Residues: CASSSTEYLAKNIQYF.

The chain couples TRBV2 to TRBJ1-2; D unresolved. Trimming removed 1 base at V and 4 bases at J, with 10 bases between. The length of the CDR3 is 14 residues. Germline CDR1 reads SNHLY; CDR2 reads FYNNEI. The DNA for the CDR3 is TGTGCCAGCAGTGAAGTGATCGGGAGCTATGGCTACACCTTC. Translation: CASSEVIGSYGYTF. The variable domain in full, completed from reference TRBV2 and TRBJ1-2, reads EPEVTQTPSHQVTQMGQEVILRCVPISNHLYFYWYRQILGQKVEFLVSFYNNEISEKSEIFDDQFSVERPDGSNFTLKIRSTKLEDSAMYFCASSEVIGSYGYTFGSGTRLTVV.

This chain uses TRBV6-6 with TRBJ1-2; weak D call: TRBD1 (5 bases). V lost 2 bases to trimming and J lost 4 bases, with 11 bases between them. The CDR3 sequence is 14 residues long. CDR1 is MNHNY, CDR2 SVGAGI, per germline (reference sequence). In DNA form, the CDR3 reads TGTGCCAGCAGTTACGGGGCGACGGGCTATGGCTACACCTTC. This encodes CASSYGATGYGYTF.

V usage is TRBV29-1 and J usage is TRBJ2-2, with 12 nucleotides matching TRBD2. Germline CDR1 reads SQVTM; CDR2 reads ANQGSEA. The trim removed 8 bases at V and 8 bases at J, leaving 21 bases unmatched. This CDR3 comprises 18 residues. The CDR3 region has the DNA TGCAGCACCACATTTGGGCTAGCGGGGGGGCCATCGGTAGGGGAGCTGTTTTTT. Translation gives CSTTFGLAGGPSVGELFF.

This clone was seen only once. The chain is built from TRBV2 and TRBJ2-3; 11 positions match TRBD2. Per the germline V gene, CDR1 is SNHLY and CDR2 is FYNNEI. The CDR3 length is 14 residues. The V gene end was trimmed by 5 bases and the J gene end by 8 bases; junction bases not matched to a gene: 6. The CDR3 region has the DNA TGTGCCAGCAGTTTACTAGCGGGGGTGGTTACGCAGTATTTT. This encodes CASSLLAGVVTQYF. The whole variable domain, filled in from reference TRBV2 and TRBJ2-3, reads EPEVTQTPSHQVTQMGQEVILRCVPISNHLYFYWYRQILGQKVEFLVSFYNNEISEKSEIFDDQFSVERPDGSNFTLKIRSTKLEDSAMYFCASSLLAGVVTQYFGPGTRLTVL.

The gene calls are TRBV3-1 (or the pseudogene TRBV3-2) and TRBJ1-1, with D possibly being TRBD1 (6 bases). The CDR3 runs 14 residues. CDR1 LGHDT and CDR2 YNNKEL come from the germline V gene (reference sequence). The V end lost 5 bases, the J end lost 5 bases, and 15 bases lay between the germline ends. This CDR3 reads CASSEQGGRTEAFF. As DNA, the CDR3 is TGTGCCAGCAGCGAACAGGGCGGGAGGACTGAAGCTTTCTTT.

This clone was seen only a few times. The chain combines TRBV11-3 with TRBJ2-1; weak D call: TRBD1 (5 bases). Trimming took off 5 bases at V and 8 bases at J, with 19 bases between the two ends. This CDR3 contains 15 residues. Germline CDR1 reads SGHNT; CDR2 reads YENEEA. The CDR3 sequence: CASSPGLGAADEQFF. The CDR3 nucleotides are TGTGCCAGCAGCCCAGGGCTGGGCGCGGCGGATGAGCAGTTCTTC.

J is TRBJ2-6 and V is TRBV6-1; D perhaps matches TRBD1 (6 bases). The CDR3 consists of 16 residues. Germline V lookup: CDR1 MNHNS, CDR2 SASEGT. V lost 4 bases and J lost 4, with 14 bases in between. CDR3 coding DNA: TGTGCCAGCAGTGGCCGAGGGGGTTCCGGGGCCAACGTCCTGACTTTC. It encodes CASSGRGGSGANVLTF.

This rearrangement joins TRBV7-8 to TRBJ1-2, with D perhaps TRBD1 (6 bases). V dropped 5 bases and J dropped 0 bases, with 16 bases sitting between them. This CDR3 region has 16 residues. Per the germline V gene, CDR1 is SGHVS and CDR2 is FQNEAQ. The CDR3 coding sequence is TGTGCCAGCAGCAAAATAGGGGGGGGCTCTAACTATGGCTACACCTTC. It yields the protein CASSKIGGGSNYGYTF. The full variable domain, its missing parts supplied by reference TRBV7-8 and TRBJ1-2, is GAGVSQSPRYKVAKRGQDVALRCDPISGHVSLFWYQQALGQGPEFLTYFQNEAQLDKSGLPSDRFFAERPEGSVSTLKIQRTQQEDSAVYLCASSKIGGGSNYGYTFGSGTRLTVV.

The chain employs TRBV21-1 and TRBJ2-5; the tabulated D call, TRBD2, remains unverified against the DNA. TRBV21-1 is deemed a pseudogene. The CDR3 has 13 amino acids. CDR3 sequence reads: CASTSSGEETQYF. CDR3 DNA sequence: TGTGCCAGCACCTCTAGCGGGGAAGAGACCCAGTACTTC.

The chain couples TRBV11-3 to TRBJ2-2; TRBD2 is a possible D gene (6 bases). CDR1 and CDR2 from the germline V gene are SGHNT and YENEEA. The CDR3 has 15 residues. V lost 5 bases and J 3 bases, leaving 13 bases between the germline ends. DNA for the CDR3: TGTGCCAGCAGCCAACCGGGACTCTACACCGGGGAGCTGTTTTTT. Translation gives CASSQPGLYTGELFF.

This rearrangement joins TRBV27 to TRBJ2-7; D possibly corresponds to TRBD2 (5 bases). Germline V lookup: CDR1 MNHEY, CDR2 SMNVEV (reference sequence). Trimming removed 3 bases from V and 6 bases from J, with 15 bases in between. The CDR3 runs to 14 residues. This CDR3 reads CASSFRGIIGEQYF. The CDR3 nucleotides are TGTGCCAGCAGTTTCCGGGGAATAATAGGCGAGCAGTACTTC.

This chain uses TRBV7-9 with TRBJ1-2; 8 nucleotides align to TRBD1. The CDR3 loop spans 14 amino acids. The germline gives CDR1 SEHNR, CDR2 FQNEAQ (reference sequence). Losses at the gene ends were 4 bases for V and 3 bases for J; bases not matched to a gene: 4. This chain's CDR3 is CASSSNRGDYGYTF. CDR3 DNA: TGTGCCAGCAGCTCCAACAGGGGGGACTATGGCTACACCTTC.

This clone appeared a single time. The rearrangement joins TRBV29-1 to TRBJ2-1, with D possibly TRBD2 on 6 matching bases. V was cut by 6 bases and J by 1 base, with 22 bases left in between. CDR1 SQVTM and CDR2 ANQGSEA come from the germline V gene. CDR3 length: 17 amino acids. The CDR3 nucleotides are TGCAGCGTCCGAGGGCGGGGCCCAACAAGTTCCTACAATGAGCAGTTCTTC. It encodes CSVRGRGPTSSYNEQFF.

As for this clone: The sample has other DNA sequences that encode this CDR3 too. This rearrangement joins TRBV2 to TRBJ1-5; TRBD1 agrees at 7 bases. CDR3 length: 14 amino acids. V shed 4 bases and J 7 bases; nucleotides not matched to a gene: 7. CDR1 and CDR2 from the germline V gene are SNHLY and FYNNEI. The CDR3 nucleotides are TGTGCCAGCAGTGCCCGACAGGGATCCCAGCCCCAGCATTTT. Translation: CASSARQGSQPQHF.